The 8 T cell receptor beta chains reported below all come from one sample, sequenced in a study of T-cell memory formation after mild COVID-19. TCRdb redid the calling of the 5' RACE reads with MiXCR, one entry per CDR3 protein. The sample consists of around 470,000 distinct CDR3 sequences, 15% to 20% of them appearing once. The sample taken for sequencing was PBMCs or a T cell subset sorted from them (not recorded which). All receptors come from an adult woman who had mild COVID-19 (a few samples of this study predate the infection). Cell type and time point are not known.

In this sample, this clonotype turned up once. This chain connects TRBV5-6 to TRBJ2-1; D unclear. Deletions cut 4 bases from V and 3 bases from J, with 17 bases between. The CDR3 covers 16 residues. Per germline, CDR1 SGHDT and CDR2 YYEEEE. CDR3 bases: TGTGCCAGCAGCGCTGCCTCGCCCAACTACTACAATGAGCAGTTCTTC. Its translation: CASSAASPNYYNEQFF.

This clonotype was observed a few times. V gene TRBV3-1 combines with J gene TRBJ2-1; 7 bases fit TRBD1. V shed 6 bases and J 7 bases; nucleotides not matched to a gene: 9. This CDR3 contains 14 residues. CDR1 and CDR2 (germline): LGHDT, YNNKEL (reference sequence). The CDR3 sequence is CASRSPGQSNEQFF. For the CDR3, the DNA is TGTGCCAGCAGATCACCGGGACAGAGTAATGAGCAGTTCTTC.

This clonotype was seen only a few times. This chain links TRBV6-5 with TRBJ2-2, with D possibly matching TRBD2 (5 bases). The V end lost 5 bases, the J end lost 4 bases, and 20 bases lay between the germline ends. Germline V gene lookup returns CDR1 MNHEY and CDR2 SVGAGI. There are 17 residues in the CDR3. DNA of the CDR3: TGTGCCAGCAGTCTGGGTTTGAAGGGAGCGAGCACCGGGGAGCTGTTTTTT. This translates into CASSLGLKGASTGELFF.

The chain joins TRBV12-3 or TRBV12-4 to TRBJ2-1; a weak D match, TRBD1 (5 bases). This CDR3 has 14 residues. V was clipped by 1 base and J by 7 bases, with 11 bases between them. CDR3 amino acids: CASSLVGAWNEQFF. In DNA, the CDR3 is TGTGCCAGCAGTTTAGTAGGGGCCTGGAATGAGCAGTTCTTC.

The sample holds a few counts of this clonotype. This chain uses TRBV18 with TRBJ1-4; D ambiguous. The CDR3 is 11 amino acids. Germline V gene sequence: CDR1 KGHSH, CDR2 LQKENI. The V gene lost 5 bases and the J gene lost 6 bases, with 4 bases spanning the gap. The CDR3: CASSSHEKLFF. CDR3 in DNA: TGTGCCAGCTCATCCCATGAAAAACTGTTTTTT.

The chain has TRBV9 and TRBJ2-4; 12 bases align to TRBD1. V lost 0 bases to trimming and J lost 13 bases; unmatched junction nucleotides: 2. The CDR3 runs to 13 residues. CDR1 and CDR2 from the germline V gene are SGDLS and YYNGEE. CDR3 DNA: TGTGCCAGCAGCGTAGAGGGACAGGGGGCCCAGTACTTC. It yields the protein CASSVEGQGAQYF.

The V and J genes are TRBV27 and TRBJ1-4; 7 bases match TRBD1. CDR1 and CDR2 (germline): MNHEY, SMNVEV (reference sequence). With V trimmed by 5 bases and J by 11 bases, 5 bases remained unmatched. The CDR3 covers 12 residues. DNA of the CDR3: TGTGCCAGCAGTGAGACAGGGTTTAAACTGTTTTTT. This sequence encodes CASSETGFKLFF. Using reference TRBV27 and TRBJ1-4 for the parts outside the CDR3, the full variable domain is EAQVTQNPRYLITVTGKKLTVTCSQNMNHEYMSWYRQDPGLGLRQIYYSMNVEVTDKGDVPEGYKVSRKEKRNFPLILESPSPNQTSLYFCASSETGFKLFFGSGTQLSVL.

This clonotype appeared many times. The chain carries TRBV15 and TRBJ2-3; 12 nucleotides line up with TRBD2. Germline CDR1 and CDR2: LNHNV and YYDKDF (reference sequence). This CDR3 contains 18 residues. The V gene end was trimmed by 4 bases and the J gene end by 0 bases; junction bases not matched to a gene: 8. Written as DNA, the CDR3 is TGTGCCACCAGCACCGGACTAGCGGGGCCCATTAGCACAGATACGCAGTATTTT. Translating it yields CATSTGLAGPISTDTQYF. Complete variable domain (other parts from reference TRBV15 and TRBJ2-3): DAMVIQNPRYQVTQFGKPVTLSCSQTLNHNVMYWYQQKSSQAPKLLFHYYDKDFNNEADTPDNFQSRRPNTSFCFLDIRSPGLGDTAMYLCATSTGLAGPISTDTQYFGPGTRLTVL.